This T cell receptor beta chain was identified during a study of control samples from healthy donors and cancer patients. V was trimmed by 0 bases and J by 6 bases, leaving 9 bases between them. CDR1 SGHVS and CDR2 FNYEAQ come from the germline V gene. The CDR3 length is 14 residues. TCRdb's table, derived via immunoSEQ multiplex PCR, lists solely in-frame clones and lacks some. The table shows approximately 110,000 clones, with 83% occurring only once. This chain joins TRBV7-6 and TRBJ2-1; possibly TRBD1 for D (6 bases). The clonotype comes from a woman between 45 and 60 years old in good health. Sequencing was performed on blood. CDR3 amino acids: CASSLAQGINEQFF. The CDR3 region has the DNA TGTGCCAGCAGCTTAGCTCAGGGGATCAATGAGCAGTTCTTC. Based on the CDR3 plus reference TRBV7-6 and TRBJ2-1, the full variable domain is GAGVSQSPRYKVTKRGQDVALRCDPISGHVSLYWYRQALGQGPEFLTYFNYEAQQDKSGLPNDRFSAERPEGSISTLTIQRTEQRDSAMYRCASSLAQGINEQFFGPGTRLTVL.